Included here is one TCR beta chain sequence, with context. Its target antigen remains unknown. No clone much larger than this one lies a single base away; base qualities are absent. Sequences SGHNT (CDR1) and YYREEE (CDR2) are obtained from the germline V gene (reference sequence). Including cysteine and phenylalanine, the CDR3 has 16 amino acids. CDR3 DNA only is kept here, 48 bases in frame from base 1. Cut back by 4 bases and 6 bases, the V and J ends lie 22 bases apart. These data belong to a study of post-analysis software for immune sequencing data (dated by TCRdb to between 2014 and 2017). With regard to the full study: The recorded disease courses included relapsing-remitting, secondary progressive and progressive-relapsing multiple sclerosis, and some patients had no subtype annotation. The patient repertoires were set against around ten previously published healthy control repertoires from donors whose ages ranged from roughly 6 to 26 years. A subset of samples was prepared in parallel using single-end sample barcoding, then pooled and co-amplified after Illumina adapter ligation.

TCR beta repertoires were profiled from peripheral blood of over 10 young patients with multiple sclerosis to demonstrate the VDJtools post-analysis software. The patients with multiple sclerosis were children and adolescents between roughly 6 and 17 years of age. What the work shows at the level of the full study, not this receptor alone: The control group was slightly older than the multiple sclerosis patient group. A few TRBV segments, including TRBV5-6, TRBV5-1 and TRBV20-1, were significantly more frequent in patients than controls. Multiple sclerosis patients had significantly lower normalized Chao1 diversity than controls, a result that suggests substantial peripheral T-cell clonal expansion. When samples were clustered directly using the F measure, samples prepared in the same batch co-clustered strongly, which prompted a batch-effect correction.

The library was obtained by PCR. Sequencer: Illumina HiSeq 2500. To reduce PCR and sequencing biases, unique molecular identifiers were incorporated into the TCR beta cDNA libraries. Roughly 0.5 million cDNA molecules were obtained per 1 to 10 million input T cells, so each molecule approximated one T cell. Patient libraries were prepared and sequenced with the same protocol used for the earlier healthy control dataset. Samples belonging to the same batch were prepared together, multiplexed and sequenced on a shared HiSeq lane. Per the authors' processing: Raw barcoded reads were processed with MIGEC, and single-read molecular identifier groups were discarded before consensus assembly and CDR3 extraction. Clonotype tables were post-analysed with VDJtools, and diversity was normalized by down-sampling all datasets to the smallest sample size. To correct batch-related cross-sample contamination, repertoire overlap clustering matched CDR3 amino acid sequences but not nucleotide sequences. The public reads were reanalyzed by TCRdb: fastp trimming at Q25, MiXCR alignment, in-frame beta chains only. Rows are combined by CDR3 protein, so each entry shows the most common genes and DNA. The V and J calls reflect TCRdb's pipeline rather than the authors' work. This sample has some 260,000 distinct CDR3 sequences in its table, and less than 40% of those were observed once. The leading ten clones occupy less than 6% of the sample.

Sequencing was done on a sample of blood. This TCR derives from a girl aged 5-17 years with multiple sclerosis. The sequence links TRBV5-4 to TRBJ1-1, and TRBD1 may be the D gene, going by 6 matching bases. The encoded CDR3 is CASSGTGTKSAPEAFF. The sequenced DNA is TGTGCCAGCAGCGGAACCGGGACAAAGAGCGCCCCTGAAGCTTTCTTT.